The clone carrying this TCR beta chain is a singleton in its sample. Its antigen is undetermined. The data belong to a study of cytomegalovirus exposure and HLA in healthy donors. About the study: In a previous analysis, around 120 million unique TCR beta sequences were found from approximately 180 million T cells. General observations from the study: Earlier results showed most TCR beta V segments being productive about 87% or about 30% of the time. According to the study, 160 or so TCR beta chains were cytomegalovirus-associated.

This PCR relied on a set of 60 Vbeta primers and 13 Jbeta primers. Clones were read by immunoSEQ multiplex PCR, and TCRdb kept only the in-frame ones, dropping some. The sample holds roughly 190,000 clones; around 78% are singletons and the top ten take approximately 14%. This CDR3 has 15 residues. Per the germline V gene, CDR1 is MDHEN and CDR2 is SYDVKM. V was pared by 2 bases and J by 3 bases, with 13 bases between. The genes are TRBV28 and TRBJ2-5; D may be TRBD2 (7 bases). The sample was PBMCs. The origin of this receptor is a woman aged 25 to 39 in good health and CMV-seropositive. The CDR3 spells CASSLTGGQEETQYF. CDR3 in DNA: TGTGCCAGCAGTTTAACGGGGGGCCAGGAAGAGACCCAGTACTTC.